This T cell receptor (beta chain) comes out of a study of cytomegalovirus exposure and HLA in healthy donors. Per the germline V gene, CDR1 is SGHNT and CDR2 is YENEEA. Trimming left V 5 bases short and J 2 bases short, with 15 bases between. This CDR3 is built from 16 residues. A multiplex PCR was run with 60 Vbeta primers and 13 Jbeta primers. Sequencing used immunoSEQ multiplex PCR; TCRdb keeps in-frame clones, though not all of them. Found here are 90,000 to 150,000 clones, 77% of them singletons; the top ten hold less than 6%. Findings and caveats of the study: Solely CMV serostatus was available to characterize immune exposure. Sequencing artifact likely explains a cluster of highly shared sequence variants.

Concerning this clone: As yet, its antigen is unknown.

The chain couples TRBV11-3 to TRBJ2-2, with D possibly matching TRBD1 (5 bases). The sample taken for sequencing was PBMCs. This clonotype originated in a man aged 18 to 30 in good health and CMV-seropositive. The CDR3 region has the DNA TGTGCCAGCAGCCCCACAGGCAGGCTCAACACCGGGGAGCTGTTTTTT. Translating gives CASSPTGRLNTGELFF.